This TCR beta chain was captured in a study of blood T cell repertoires in COVID-19. Study-level background: Both acute and convalescent COVID-19 samples were obtained from the United States, Italy and Spain.

Per the study methods: Amplification of reference gene primers was used by the study to estimate nucleated cell counts. Here immunoSEQ multiplex PCR was the method, and the copy in TCRdb shows in-frame clones only, minus some. The V and J calls and the clone size are those of that table, but D and trimming were determined from the DNA. The sample has about 54,000 clones, around 85% seen once. Germline V CDR1 and CDR2: MNHEY, SVGAGI. The CDR3 extends over 15 amino acids. V shed 0 bases, J shed 2 bases, and the junction held 4 bases outside the gene matches. This clone was counted a single time. The source material was peripheral blood. The TCR was taken from a man aged 35-49 years with active COVID-19. The chain links TRBV6-5 to TRBJ2-7; 7 bases line up with TRBD2. The CDR3 nucleotides are TGTGCCAGCAGTTACTCGACGGGGAGGGCCTACGAGCAGTACTTC. It codes for CASSYSTGRAYEQYF.